Each of the 20 T cell receptor beta chains below was sequenced from the same sample in a study of T cell responses to AZD1222 COVID-19 vaccine. This table comes from immunoSEQ multiplex PCR, and its TCRdb copy is limited to in-frame clones, with some not included. The repertoire holds around 160,000 clones, 88% seen once, with more than 5.5% in the top ten. Sequenced material: peripheral blood, taken on day 0 of AZD1222 vaccination. The receptors shown here come from an adult in good health.

The rearrangement links TRBV7-4 to TRBJ2-1, with 14 bases lining up with TRBD2. The CDR3 runs to 17 residues. Trimming cost V 3 bases and J 8 bases; bases outside gene matches: 9. Germline CDR1 reads SGHVT; CDR2 reads SQSDAQ. The CDR3 region is CASSFDPGTSGSYEQFF. The CDR3 DNA follows: TGTGCCAGCAGCTTCGATCCCGGGACTAGCGGGAGCTATGAGCAGTTCTTC.

CDR3 nucleotides: TGTGCCAGCAGCTTGGCCGGGACCCTAGGGGAGACCCAGTACTTC. It yields the protein CASSLAGTLGETQYF. This rearrangement joins TRBV5-4 to TRBJ2-5; either TRBD1 or TRBD2 may fit D (5 bases each). V gave up 0 bases and J gave up 5 bases, with 14 bases separating them. Germline CDR1 SGHNT, CDR2 YYREEE (reference sequence). The CDR3 loop spans 15 amino acids.

V gene TRBV5-1 combines with J gene TRBJ1-4; D possibly corresponds to TRBD1 (6 bases). V lost 2 bases and J lost 6, with 11 bases in between. The germline CDR1 and CDR2 sequences are SGHRS and YFSETQ. This CDR3 region has 14 residues. In nucleotides, the CDR3 is TGCGCCAGCAGCTTTGACACAGGGTATGAAAAACTGTTTTTT. Translated: CASSFDTGYEKLFF.

The chain has TRBV11-2 and TRBJ2-3, with D hard to call. V was pared by 4 bases and J by 7 bases, with 24 bases between. Germline V lookup: CDR1 SGHAT, CDR2 FQNNGV. This CDR3 contains 17 residues. This CDR3 reads CASSWRGGGLRSHTQYF. The CDR3 bases are TGTGCCAGCAGCTGGAGAGGTGGCGGCCTACGCTCGCATACGCAGTATTTT.

This chain uses TRBV30 with TRBJ1-1, with 10 positions matching TRBD1. Germline V gene lookup returns CDR1 GTSNPN and CDR2 SVGIG (reference sequence). The CDR3 is 16 residues long. The V gene end was trimmed by 0 bases and the J gene end by 3 bases; junction bases not matched to a gene: 7. CDR3 residues: CAWSVPDRGRDTEAFF. The CDR3 DNA sequence: TGTGCCTGGAGTGTACCCGACAGGGGGCGAGACACTGAAGCTTTCTTT.

Note on this clone: The sample holds other DNA sequences that translate to the same CDR3. The chain links TRBV19 to TRBJ1-5; TRBD1 aligns across 12 bases. The trim removed 3 bases at V and 7 bases at J, leaving 7 bases unmatched. In germline, CDR1 is LNHDA, CDR2 SQIVND (reference sequence). The CDR3 totals 16 residues. Here the CDR3 reads CASSIPGQGARQPQHF. Written as DNA, the CDR3 is TGTGCCAGTAGTATTCCGGGACAGGGGGCGAGGCAGCCCCAGCATTTT.

The J gene is TRBJ2-1, the V gene TRBV10-3; 12 positions match TRBD2. CDR1 is ENHRY and CDR2 is SYGVKD in the germline V gene. The CDR3 covers 19 residues. V lost 2 bases to trimming and J lost 4 bases; unmatched junction nucleotides: 12. The CDR3 spells CAISEPSGRVQGGYNEQFF. CDR3 in DNA: TGTGCCATCAGTGAGCCTAGCGGGAGGGTCCAAGGGGGATACAATGAGCAGTTCTTC.

V and J are TRBV5-1 and TRBJ1-2; D gene unclear. V was pared by 3 bases and J by 1 base, with 13 bases between. CDR3 size: 15 residues. Per germline, CDR1 SGHRS and CDR2 YFSETQ. DNA of the CDR3: TGCGCCAGCAGCTGGGGAGGGAGGAGTAACTATGGCTACACCTTC. Its protein is CASSWGGRSNYGYTF.

V gene TRBV5-1 combines with J gene TRBJ2-3; D unclear. Germline CDR1 is SGHRS and CDR2 is YFSETQ. This CDR3 has 15 amino acids. V was pared by 4 bases and J by 2 bases, with 14 bases between. CDR3 loop: CASSPQVIDTDTQYF. The CDR3 DNA follows: TGCGCCAGCAGCCCCCAGGTCATTGACACAGATACGCAGTATTTT.

The chain has TRBV28 and TRBJ1-2; D gene ambiguous. Trimming removed 1 base at V and 5 bases at J, with 11 bases between. This CDR3 region has 14 residues. Per germline, CDR1 MDHEN and CDR2 SYDVKM. The CDR3 sequence: CASSLSARRYGYTF. The CDR3 DNA reads as TGTGCCAGCAGTTTATCAGCCCGACGGTATGGCTACACCTTC.

The CDR3 here is CAIIADRGSYNEQFF. The CDR3 DNA reads as TGTGCCATCATCGCTGACAGGGGCTCCTACAATGAGCAGTTCTTC. V and J are TRBV10-3 and TRBJ2-1, with 8 bases matching TRBD1. In germline, CDR1 is ENHRY, CDR2 SYGVKD. With 7 bases clipped from V and 0 bases from J, the junction kept 5 bases outside the gene matches. The CDR3 totals 15 residues.

V gene TRBV7-2 combines with J gene TRBJ2-1, with D maybe TRBD2 (5 bases). Germline CDR1 SGHTA, CDR2 FQGNSA. The CDR3 extends over 13 amino acids. With 5 bases removed from V and 8 bases from J, the gap between germline ends came to 13 bases. The CDR3 protein is CASSQRTGYEQFF. The CDR3 bases are TGTGCCAGCAGCCAAAGGACGGGGTATGAGCAGTTCTTC.

This sequence joins TRBV6-2 or TRBV6-3 and TRBJ2-7; 11 positions match TRBD2. V lost 5 bases to trimming and J lost 4 bases; unmatched junction nucleotides: 10. CDR1 and CDR2 from the germline V gene are MNHEY and SVGEGT. CDR3 length: 16 amino acids. The CDR3 spells CASSPELAGARYEQYF. The CDR3 coding sequence is TGTGCCAGCAGTCCCGAACTAGCGGGGGCGAGGTACGAGCAGTACTTC.

V and J are TRBV6-2 or TRBV6-3 and TRBJ2-7; D is perhaps TRBD2 (6 bases). Germline V CDR1 and CDR2: MNHEY, SVGEGT. This CDR3 is 18 amino acids long. V lost 6 bases, J lost 0 bases, and 24 bases lay in between. CDR3 region: CASSPGLHWRKNSYEQYF. The CDR3 DNA reads as TGTGCCAGCAGCCCCGGACTACACTGGAGAAAAAACTCCTACGAGCAGTACTTC.

The V and J genes are TRBV27 and TRBJ2-6, with a tentative D call TRBD1 (6 bases). Deletions cut 0 bases from V and 2 bases from J, with 8 bases between. The CDR3 has 16 residues. Germline V lookup: CDR1 MNHEY, CDR2 SMNVEV (reference sequence). The CDR3 DNA follows: TGTGCCAGCAGTTTATCTTCAGGGGCTGGGGCCAACGTCCTGACTTTC. It yields the protein CASSLSSGAGANVLTF. The complete variable domain, with remaining parts taken from reference TRBV27 and TRBJ2-6, reads EAQVTQNPRYLITVTGKKLTVTCSQNMNHEYMSWYRQDPGLGLRQIYYSMNVEVTDKGDVPEGYKVSRKEKRNFPLILESPSPNQTSLYFCASSLSSGAGANVLTFGAGSRLTVL.

The V call is TRBV19, the J call TRBJ2-3, with unresolved D. Trimming took 1 base from V and 6 from J, leaving 5 bases between them. CDR3 length: 12 residues. CDR1 LNHDA and CDR2 SQIVND come from the germline V gene (reference sequence). The DNA of the CDR3 is TGTGCCAGTAGTATAGCTTCGGATACGCAGTATTTT. Amino acids: CASSIASDTQYF.

This clone was picked up one time. The gene calls are TRBV5-5 and TRBJ1-5; possible D gene TRBD1, 5 bases. Germline V gene data show CDR1 as SGHKS and CDR2 as YYEKEE (reference sequence). Deletions cut 0 bases from V and 3 bases from J, with 10 bases between. The CDR3 extends over 15 amino acids. The CDR3 DNA follows: TGTGCCAGCAGCTTGGCCCAGGGAATCAATCAGCCCCAGCATTTT. It encodes CASSLAQGINQPQHF.

The J gene is TRBJ1-5, the V gene TRBV7-8, with 8 bases matching TRBD1. V lost 4 bases, J lost 0 bases, and 2 bases stayed unmatched. This CDR3 region has 15 residues. Germline V gene sequence: CDR1 SGHVS, CDR2 FQNEAQ. CDR3 residues: CASSSGTGSNQPQHF. CDR3 nucleotides: TGTGCCAGCAGCTCCGGGACAGGTAGCAATCAGCCCCAGCATTTT. Combining the CDR3 with reference TRBV7-8 and TRBJ1-5 gives the whole variable domain GAGVSQSPRYKVAKRGQDVALRCDPISGHVSLFWYQQALGQGPEFLTYFQNEAQLDKSGLPSDRFFAERPEGSVSTLKIQRTQQEDSAVYLCASSSGTGSNQPQHFGDGTRLSIL.

V is TRBV18 and J is TRBJ2-7; D ambiguous. Trimming stripped 3 bases from V and 0 bases from J, with 9 bases between. CDR1 is KGHSH, CDR2 LQKENI, per germline. The CDR3 has 14 amino acids. The CDR3 nucleotides are TGTGCCAGCTCACCTGACCTAAGCTCCTACGAGCAGTACTTC. Translated, it gives CASSPDLSSYEQYF.

The chain employs TRBV2 and TRBJ2-5, with 13 bases fitting TRBD2. The CDR3 spans 16 residues. J lost 2 bases, V lost 4 bases, and 4 bases had no gene match. Germline CDR1 reads SNHLY; CDR2 reads FYNNEI. The DNA for the CDR3 is TGTGCCAGCAGTGCCGGGACTAGCGGGGCACAAGAGACCCAGTACTTC. Residues: CASSAGTSGAQETQYF.